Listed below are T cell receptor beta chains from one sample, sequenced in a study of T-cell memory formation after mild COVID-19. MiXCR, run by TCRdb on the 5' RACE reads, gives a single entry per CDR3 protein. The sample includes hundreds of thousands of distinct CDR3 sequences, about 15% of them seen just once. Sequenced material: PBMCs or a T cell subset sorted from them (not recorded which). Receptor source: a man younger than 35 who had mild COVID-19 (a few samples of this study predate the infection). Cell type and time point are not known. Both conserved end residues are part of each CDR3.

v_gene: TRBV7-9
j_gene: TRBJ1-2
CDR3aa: CASSLGRRTGGRVDGYTF

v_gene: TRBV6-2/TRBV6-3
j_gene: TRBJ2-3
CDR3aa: CASNPLPGWGTDTQYF

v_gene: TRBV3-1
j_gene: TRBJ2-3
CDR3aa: CAAGRGYWVDTQYF

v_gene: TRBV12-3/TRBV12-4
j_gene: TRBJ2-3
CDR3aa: CASSFVDTQYF

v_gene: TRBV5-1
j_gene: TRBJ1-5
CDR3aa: CASSSGTPNQPQHF

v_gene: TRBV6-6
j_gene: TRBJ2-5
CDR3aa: CASSSGTGGETQYF

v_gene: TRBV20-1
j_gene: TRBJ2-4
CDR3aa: CSAISGIAGGKNIQYF

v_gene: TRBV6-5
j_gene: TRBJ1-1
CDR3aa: CASSLSGGDEAFF

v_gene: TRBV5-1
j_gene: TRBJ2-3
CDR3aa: CASSLGLAGGYTDTQYF

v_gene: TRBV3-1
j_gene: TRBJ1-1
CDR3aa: CASSQDWRPEKLFF

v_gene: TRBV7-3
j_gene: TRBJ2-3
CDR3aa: CASSLGTSGGTDTQYF

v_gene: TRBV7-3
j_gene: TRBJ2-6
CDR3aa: CASSRFGANVLTF

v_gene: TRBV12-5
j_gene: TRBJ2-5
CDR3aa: CASGLGRTGGGQETQYF

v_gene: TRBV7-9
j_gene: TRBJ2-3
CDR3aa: CASSFESTDTQYF

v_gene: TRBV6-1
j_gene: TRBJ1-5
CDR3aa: CASSVRPINQPQHF

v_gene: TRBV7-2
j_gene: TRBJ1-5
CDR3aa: CASSRVHNQPQHF

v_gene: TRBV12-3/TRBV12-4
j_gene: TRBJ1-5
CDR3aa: CASKDGRGDQPQHF

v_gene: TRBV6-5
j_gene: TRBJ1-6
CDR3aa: CASSGMQGSSPLHF

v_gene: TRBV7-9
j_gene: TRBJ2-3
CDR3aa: CASRHTRRQGPPYDTQYF

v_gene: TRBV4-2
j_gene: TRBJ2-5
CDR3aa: CASSQEGEETQYF

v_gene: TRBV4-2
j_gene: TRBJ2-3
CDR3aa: CASSQGSGGADTQYF

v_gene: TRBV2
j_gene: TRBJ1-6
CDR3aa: CASLWQFNSPLHF

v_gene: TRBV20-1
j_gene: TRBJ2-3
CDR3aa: CSTGGLAGERADTQYF

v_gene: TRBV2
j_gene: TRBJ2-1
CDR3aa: CARRWGTSGGPKYNEQFF

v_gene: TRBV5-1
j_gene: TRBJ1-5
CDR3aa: CASSLQGGGPQHF

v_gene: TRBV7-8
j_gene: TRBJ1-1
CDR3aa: CASIEGGDTEAFF

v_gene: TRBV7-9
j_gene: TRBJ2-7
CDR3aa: CASSPDGSGQEQYF

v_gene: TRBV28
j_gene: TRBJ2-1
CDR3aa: CASSEFAIGFLYNEQFF

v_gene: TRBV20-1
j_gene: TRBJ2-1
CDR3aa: CSAREASGGADEQFF

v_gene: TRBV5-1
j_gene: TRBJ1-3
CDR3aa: CASSLGSYSGNTIYF

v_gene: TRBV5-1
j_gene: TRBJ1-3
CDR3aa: CASKDGRSGNTIYF

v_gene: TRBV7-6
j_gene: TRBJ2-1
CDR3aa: CASSRRQGWGNEQFF

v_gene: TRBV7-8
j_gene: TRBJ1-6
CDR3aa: CASSADRANSPLHF

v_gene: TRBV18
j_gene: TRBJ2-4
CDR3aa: CASSPGVPKNIQYF

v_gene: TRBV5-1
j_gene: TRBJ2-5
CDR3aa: CASSPDRGRTETQYF

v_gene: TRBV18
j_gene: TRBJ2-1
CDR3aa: CASSPQAGNEQFF

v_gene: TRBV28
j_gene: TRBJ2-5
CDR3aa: CASKDGGRETQYF

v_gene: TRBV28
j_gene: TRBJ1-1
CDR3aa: CASSPPGRRPEAFF

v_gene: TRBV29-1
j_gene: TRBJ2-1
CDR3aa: CSDWVGNEQFF

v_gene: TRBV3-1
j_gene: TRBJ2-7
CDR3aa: CASSQGVRWYF

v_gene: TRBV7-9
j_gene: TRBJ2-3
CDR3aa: CASSLNQVTDTQYF